The 10 T cell receptor beta chains below were found in one sample sequenced in a study of T cell responses to AZD1222 COVID-19 vaccine. Only in-frame clones appear in the TCRdb table, and some are missing; sequencing was by immunoSEQ multiplex PCR. The table lists under 75,000 clones, 85% of them singletons. The sequencing here drew on peripheral blood, taken on day 0 of AZD1222 vaccination. These receptor sequences come from an adult in good health.

The V gene is TRBV5-1, the J gene TRBJ2-1; 8 bases fit TRBD1. Trimming at V came to 1 base and at J to 8 bases, leaving 11 bases not matched to a gene. CDR1 is SGHRS, CDR2 YFSETQ, per germline. This CDR3 contains 16 residues. The CDR3 is CASSLIPQGALYEQFF. CDR3 DNA: TGCGCCAGCAGCTTGATCCCTCAGGGGGCTTTGTATGAGCAGTTCTTC.

In DNA, the CDR3 is TGTGCCATAGAGGGTTCCACAGATACGCAGTATTTT. Protein: CAIEGSTDTQYF. The V call is TRBV6-5, the J call TRBJ2-3, with a tentative D call TRBD2 (5 bases). The CDR3 contains 12 residues. Germline V gives CDR1 MNHEY, CDR2 SVGAGI. V lost 10 bases and J 2 bases, leaving 10 bases between the germline ends.

The genes are TRBV27 and TRBJ1-2; D gene uncertain. The V gene lost 0 bases and the J gene lost 8 bases, with 16 bases spanning the gap. Germline V lookup: CDR1 MNHEY, CDR2 SMNVEV (reference sequence). The CDR3 sequence is 15 residues long. The CDR3 sequence is CASSLSRSRAGGYTF. Here the CDR3 DNA reads TGTGCCAGCAGTTTATCGCGCTCAAGGGCTGGGGGCTACACCTTC.

J is TRBJ1-4 and V is TRBV11-2, with D uncertain. Per the germline V gene, CDR1 is SGHAT and CDR2 is FQNNGV. The CDR3 spans 15 residues. The V and J ends lost 0 bases and 2 bases respectively, with 7 bases between them. In DNA, the CDR3 is TGTGCCAGCAGCTTAGAGGGAGTCACTAATGAAAAACTGTTTTTT. Translation: CASSLEGVTNEKLFF.

The gene calls are TRBV7-2 and TRBJ2-2; D uncertain. Germline CDR1 is SGHTA and CDR2 is FQGNSA. V was cut by 5 bases and J by 7 bases, with 14 bases left in between. The CDR3 is 14 amino acids. The CDR3, as DNA: TGTGCCAGCAGCCTAGACGGTGCAATCGGGGAGCTGTTTTTT. Its translation: CASSLDGAIGELFF.

This clone was detected once. The CDR3 DNA follows: TGTGCCAGCAGCCCGCCGACTAGCGGGAGGGCTACAGATACGCAGTATTTT. This gives the protein CASSPPTSGRATDTQYF. The genes are TRBV7-2 and TRBJ2-3, with 14 bases that match TRBD2. The CDR3 contains 17 residues. V was clipped by 5 bases and J by 3 bases; unmatched bases: 7. The germline V gene encodes CDR1 SGHTA and CDR2 FQGNSA.

The CDR3 nucleotides are TGTGCCAGCAGTTCGGACAGCTCCGAGCAGTACTTC. Translation: CASSSDSSEQYF. V and J are TRBV25-1 and TRBJ2-7; D is possibly TRBD1 (6 bases). The CDR3 contains 12 residues. Germline CDR1 MGHDK, CDR2 SYGVNS. The ends were cut back, 5 bases at V and 6 bases at J, with 11 bases in the middle.

In DNA form, the CDR3 reads TGTGCCACCTCTGGGACAGTCACGACTAACTATGGCTACACCTTC. Its translation: CATSGTVTTNYGYTF. J is TRBJ1-2 and V is TRBV2, with 7 bases identical to TRBD1. The germline V gene encodes CDR1 SNHLY and CDR2 FYNNEI. The CDR3 is 15 amino acids. V trimming: 10 bases; J trimming: 0 bases; junction bases outside the gene matches: 11.

The chain employs TRBV6-5 and TRBJ2-5; D tentatively reads TRBD1 or TRBD2 (5 bases each). Germline CDR1 MNHEY, CDR2 SVGAGI. The CDR3 sequence is 16 residues long. The V end was cut by 0 bases, the J end by 4 bases, with 15 bases between. In nucleotides, the CDR3 is TGTGCCAGCAGTTACTCCGGTACTAGACAGAGAGAGACCCAGTACTTC. Protein: CASSYSGTRQRETQYF.

This rearrangement joins TRBV19 to TRBJ2-7; D unclear. V lost 6 bases and J 2 bases, leaving 14 bases between the germline ends. This CDR3 comprises 14 residues. The germline V gene has CDR1 LNHDA and CDR2 SQIVND (reference sequence). As DNA, the CDR3 is TGTGCCAGTAGCTCGAATCAGCGAGCCTACGAGCAGTACTTC. This sequence encodes CASSSNQRAYEQYF.